The 29 T cell receptor beta chains below were found in one sample sequenced in a study of cytomegalovirus exposure and HLA in healthy donors. Use of 60 Vbeta and 13 Jbeta primers characterized the PCR. The data were produced by immunoSEQ multiplex PCR, yet TCRdb's version contains in-frame clones alone and is incomplete. The profile shows roughly 200,000 clones, roughly 76% of them singletons. Sequencing was done on a sample of PBMCs. Every receptor here comes from a woman in her 30s in good health and CMV-seropositive.

The V gene is TRBV28, the J gene TRBJ2-2; TRBD2 is a possible D gene (6 bases). Trimming stripped 10 bases from V and 9 bases from J, with 15 bases between. The CDR3 runs 12 residues. Germline CDR1 reads MDHEN; CDR2 reads SYDVKM. The CDR3 is CANGGPGRELFF. DNA for the CDR3: TGTGCCAACGGGGGACCGGGAAGGGAGCTGTTTTTT. Using reference TRBV28 and TRBJ2-2 for the parts outside the CDR3, the full variable domain is DVKVTQSSRYLVKRTGEKVFLECVQDMDHENMFWYRQDPGLGLRLIYFSYDVKMKEKGDIPEGYSVSREKKERFSLILESASTNQTSMYLCANGGPGRELFFGEGSRLTVL.

This chain joins TRBV30 and TRBJ2-5, with no clear D. Gene TRBJ2-7 matches the end of the DNA better, so the J call may be wrong. This CDR3 is 11 amino acids long. CDR1 and CDR2 from the germline V gene are GTSNPN and SVGIG (reference sequence). CDR3 DNA sequence: TGTGCCTGGAGTCGTACCTACGAGCAGTACTTC. It specifies CAWSRTYEQYF.

This rearrangement joins TRBV6-5 to TRBJ2-5; the D gene is possibly TRBD2 (6 bases). The V gene lost 2 bases and the J gene lost 2 bases, with 12 bases spanning the gap. Germline-derived CDR1 and CDR2 are MNHEY and SVGAGI. The CDR3 sequence is 15 residues long. The CDR3 loop reads CASSYGGSGQETQYF. In DNA, the CDR3 is TGTGCCAGCAGTTACGGGGGTAGCGGACAAGAGACCCAGTACTTC.

This clone appeared a few times. The rearrangement links TRBV9 to TRBJ2-5; 7 bases line up with TRBD1. Trimming at V came to 3 bases and at J to 1 base, leaving 9 bases not matched to a gene. The CDR3 covers 16 residues. Germline CDR1 is SGDLS and CDR2 is YYNGEE. CDR3 loop: CASSEGQVRAQETQYF. The CDR3 DNA follows: TGTGCCAGCAGCGAAGGACAGGTACGGGCCCAAGAGACCCAGTACTTC.

J is TRBJ2-5 and V is TRBV15; the match to TRBD2 covers 13 bases. Trimming took 0 bases from V and 2 from J; bases not matched to a gene: 0. CDR1 LNHNV and CDR2 YYDKDF come from the germline V gene (reference sequence). This CDR3 region has 16 residues. The CDR3, as DNA: TGTGCCACCAGCAGAGAACTAGCGGGAGGGCAAGAGACCCAGTACTTC. Its protein is CATSRELAGGQETQYF.

This chain connects TRBV19 to TRBJ1-1; TRBD1 might be the D (6 bases). Germline V gene sequence: CDR1 LNHDA, CDR2 SQIVND (reference sequence). Trimming pared 7 bases from V and 7 bases from J, leaving 19 bases between. The CDR3 totals 14 residues. The DNA of the CDR3 is TGTGCCAGTACCCGAGGGGGGGGGTTCGGTGAAGCTTTCTTT. It encodes CASTRGGGFGEAFF. The full variable domain, completed using reference TRBV19 and TRBJ1-1, is DGGITQSPKYLFRKEGQNVTLSCEQNLNHDAMYWYRQDPGQGLRLIYYSQIVNDFQKGDIAEGYSVSREKKESFPLTVTSAQKNPTAFYLCASTRGGGFGEAFFGQGTRLTVV.

This chain uses TRBV18 with TRBJ1-5; possibly TRBD1 for D (5 bases). This CDR3 is 15 amino acids long. V lost 3 bases and J lost 0, with 9 bases in between. Germline CDR1 is KGHSH and CDR2 is LQKENI. CDR3 nucleotide sequence: TGTGCCAGCTCACCGACAGCAAATAGCAATCAGCCCCAGCATTTT. Protein sequence: CASSPTANSNQPQHF.

The chain combines TRBV7-3 with TRBJ2-2; D is perhaps TRBD1 (6 bases). The CDR3 runs to 16 residues. CDR1 and CDR2 (germline): SGHTA, FQGTGA. Trimming removed 5 bases from V and 5 bases from J, with 18 bases in between. CDR3 nucleotides: TGTGCCAGCAGCAGTACAGGGCCCTCCGGGACCGGGGAGCTGTTTTTT. The encoded protein is CASSSTGPSGTGELFF.

The CDR3 DNA is TGTGCAAGTCGCTCCTCGGCGGGAGAGCTGAATGAGCAGTTCTTC. It is translated as CASRSSAGELNEQFF. The V call is TRBV12-2, the J call TRBJ2-1; TRBD2, the table's D call, was not compared with the DNA. TRBV12-2 is listed as a pseudogene. CDR3 length: 15 residues.

The rearrangement joins TRBV7-3 to TRBJ2-6, with D hard to call. The V and J ends lost 5 bases and 0 bases respectively, with 17 bases between them. This CDR3 region has 18 residues. Germline V gene lookup returns CDR1 SGHTA and CDR2 FQGTGA. CDR3 nucleotides: TGTGCCAGCAGCCTAGGAAGCACTCCTCTCTCTGGGGCCAACGTCCTGACTTTC. It specifies CASSLGSTPLSGANVLTF.

This clone has only one observation. The chain is built from TRBV30 and TRBJ2-3; D gene uncertain. The CDR3 consists of 12 residues. CDR1 is GTSNPN and CDR2 is SVGIG in the germline V gene (reference sequence). V lost 5 bases and J 7 bases, leaving 13 bases between the germline ends. In DNA, the CDR3 is TGTGCCTGGGCGTTGCCGAGCTATACGCAGTATTTT. It is translated as CAWALPSYTQYF.

The chain links TRBV28 to TRBJ2-3; 9 positions match TRBD1. CDR1 MDHEN and CDR2 SYDVKM come from the germline V gene. CDR3 length equals 15 residues. The junction had 6 bases not matched to a gene; V was cut back by 5 bases and J by 3 bases. CDR3 sequence reads: CASSHRDRVTDTQYF. CDR3 sequence (DNA): TGTGCCAGCAGTCACCGGGACAGGGTTACAGATACGCAGTATTTT.

This chain joins TRBV5-1 and TRBJ2-7; 10 positions match TRBD1. Germline values: CDR1 SGHRS, CDR2 YFSETQ. V gave up 1 base and J gave up 4 bases; unmatched junction bases: 2. The CDR3 runs 14 residues. Here the CDR3 reads CASSLLDRGYEQYF. The CDR3 nucleotides are TGCGCCAGCAGCTTGTTGGACAGGGGGTACGAGCAGTACTTC.

The chain couples TRBV4-1 to TRBJ2-3; 7 bases align to TRBD2. Germline V CDR1 and CDR2: MGHRA, YSYEKL. This CDR3 is built from 18 residues. Trimming cost V 3 bases and J 4 bases; bases outside gene matches: 16. CDR3 sequence (DNA): TGCGCCAGCAGCCATCGCTACCCGGTCGGACTAGTCTCAGATACGCAGTATTTT. This gives the protein CASSHRYPVGLVSDTQYF.

The rearrangement joins TRBV7-2 to TRBJ2-3; no definite D call. Trimming shortened V by 5 bases and J by 2 bases, and 5 bases separated the two germline ends. The CDR3 has 12 residues. Germline V gives CDR1 SGHTA, CDR2 FQGNSA. CDR3 coding DNA: TGTGCCAGCAGCGGAGACACAGATACGCAGTATTTT. It encodes CASSGDTDTQYF.

This chain connects TRBV2 to TRBJ2-1, with TRBD2 matching over 9 bases. In germline, CDR1 is SNHLY, CDR2 FYNNEI. V trimming: 3 bases; J trimming: 10 bases; junction bases outside the gene matches: 10. This CDR3 has 15 amino acids. CDR3: CASSDWASGAQEQFF. The CDR3 bases are TGTGCCAGCAGTGATTGGGCTAGCGGGGCCCAAGAGCAGTTCTTC.

The chain couples TRBV28 to TRBJ1-1; 11 bases are a match to TRBD1. The CDR3 contains 14 residues. J was trimmed by 5 bases and V by 5 bases; bases with no gene match: 4. CDR1 is MDHEN, CDR2 SYDVKM, per germline. The CDR3 DNA is TGTGCCAGCAGTCCCGGGACAGGGGGGACTGAAGCTTTCTTT. It codes for CASSPGTGGTEAFF.

This chain connects TRBV28 to TRBJ2-7; weak D call: TRBD1 (5 bases). The germline V and J ends were trimmed by 7 bases and 0 bases, with 7 bases remaining between them. The CDR3 is 12 amino acids. Germline V gene lookup returns CDR1 MDHEN and CDR2 SYDVKM. In DNA form, the CDR3 reads TGTGCCAGCAAGCAGGGCTCCTACGAGCAGTACTTC. It encodes CASKQGSYEQYF.

This clone was picked up a small number of times. This chain uses TRBV4-2 with TRBJ2-6; D is uncertain. Germline CDR1 is LGHNA and CDR2 is YNFKEQ. The CDR3 runs to 16 residues. Trimming took off 0 bases at V and 0 bases at J, with 6 bases between the two ends. The chain's CDR3 is CASSQEMYSGANVLTF. The CDR3 bases are TGTGCCAGCAGCCAAGAAATGTACTCTGGGGCCAACGTCCTGACTTTC.

V and J are TRBV5-1 and TRBJ1-2, with 11 bases matching TRBD1. The CDR3 extends over 16 amino acids. In germline, CDR1 is SGHRS, CDR2 YFSETQ. The V gene end was trimmed by 4 bases and the J gene end by 5 bases; junction bases not matched to a gene: 10. The CDR3 reads CASSPGQGGKGYGYTF. CDR3 in DNA: TGCGCCAGCAGCCCGGGACAGGGGGGAAAGGGGTATGGCTACACCTTC.

The rearrangement uses TRBV5-1 and TRBJ2-5; 8 bases map to TRBD1. This CDR3 is built from 14 residues. V dropped 4 bases and J dropped 6; count of bases not matched to a gene: 8. Germline CDR1 and CDR2: SGHRS and YFSETQ. For the CDR3, the DNA is TGCGCCAGCAGCACCGGACAGGGCGTACAGACCCAGTACTTC. Protein sequence: CASSTGQGVQTQYF.

V usage is TRBV15 and J usage is TRBJ2-3; 9 bases agree with TRBD2. The ends lost 3 bases at V and 2 bases at J; junction bases unmatched: 9. Germline values: CDR1 LNHNV, CDR2 YYDKDF (reference sequence). The CDR3 is 17 amino acids. This CDR3 reads CATSSRRSGGSTDTQYF. CDR3 nucleotides: TGTGCCACCAGCAGCCGCAGGAGCGGGGGGTCCACAGATACGCAGTATTTT.

The chain is built from TRBV7-9 and TRBJ2-2; tentatively, D is TRBD1 (6 bases). The length of the CDR3 is 13 residues. V was clipped by 5 bases and J by 7 bases, with 11 bases between them. The germline V gene has CDR1 SEHNR and CDR2 FQNEAQ (reference sequence). The CDR3 reads CASSQQGFGELFF. The CDR3 coding sequence is TGTGCCAGCAGCCAGCAGGGGTTCGGGGAGCTGTTTTTT.

The rearrangement uses TRBV18 and TRBJ2-3, with 11 bases lining up with TRBD2. The germline CDR1 and CDR2 sequences are KGHSH and LQKENI. V lost 2 bases to trimming and J lost 6 bases; unmatched junction nucleotides: 10. CDR3 length: 17 amino acids. The CDR3 coding sequence is TGTGCCAGCTCACCAATATCTACTAGCGGGAGTGCCGATACGCAGTATTTT. Protein: CASSPISTSGSADTQYF.

In this sample, this clone turned up once. This chain joins TRBV11-2 and TRBJ2-7; the match to TRBD2 covers 8 bases. Unmatched junction bases numbered 5, after V lost 4 bases and J lost 0 bases. The germline V gene has CDR1 SGHAT and CDR2 FQNNGV. The CDR3 loop spans 15 amino acids. The CDR3 DNA reads TGTGCCAGCAGCTATTTAGCGGGGAGCTCCTACGAGCAGTACTTC. Residues: CASSYLAGSSYEQYF.

The chain links TRBV5-1 to TRBJ1-4; possibly TRBD1 for D (6 bases). CDR3 length equals 13 residues. Trimming left V 5 bases short and J 11 bases short, with 16 bases between. CDR1 SGHRS and CDR2 YFSETQ come from the germline V gene. In nucleotides, the CDR3 is TGCGCCAGCAGTACGGGGTCAGGGGATAAACTGTTTTTT. Encoded protein: CASSTGSGDKLFF.

The rearrangement uses TRBV10-3 and TRBJ2-7; TRBD1 aligns across 9 bases. The V segment lost 0 bases and the J segment 3 bases; nucleotides outside the gene matches: 0. Looked up from germline, CDR1 is ENHRY and CDR2 is SYGVKD. The CDR3 contains 14 residues. CDR3 nucleotide sequence: TGTGCCATCAGTGAGTCGGACAGGGGCTACGAGCAGTACTTC. Translating it yields CAISESDRGYEQYF.

This clone occurred a few times. V is TRBV30 and J is TRBJ1-1, with 9 bases lining up with TRBD1. Trimming cost V 2 bases and J 3 bases; bases outside gene matches: 7. The CDR3 consists of 15 residues. The germline CDR1 and CDR2 sequences are GTSNPN and SVGIG (reference sequence). The CDR3 sequence: CAWSLTGGADTEAFF. The CDR3 nucleotides are TGTGCCTGGAGTCTTACAGGGGGCGCGGACACTGAAGCTTTCTTT.

The V gene is TRBV6-5, the J gene TRBJ1-3; no clear D gene. Trimming removed 2 bases at V and 0 bases at J, with 8 bases between. Germline loops: CDR1 MNHEY, CDR2 SVGAGI. The CDR3 has 15 residues. This chain's CDR3 is CASSYDIYSGNTIYF. The CDR3 region has the DNA TGTGCCAGCAGTTACGACATCTACTCTGGAAACACCATATATTTT.